Shown below are 25 T cell receptor beta chains from a single sample sequenced in a study of human T cells and chemical hapten exposure. Indicated time point: patch test 3, about 24 weeks after DPC sensitization. Treatment indicated: therapeutic diphenylcyclopropenone sensitization with weekly scalp DPC. Each CDR3 protein gets one entry after TCRdb re-called the RACE reads with MiXCR. The sample carries more than 70,000 distinct CDR3 sequences, roughly a tenth recorded once. Sequencing was performed on whole blood, taken in connection with sensitization to the hapten diphenylcyclopropenone (DPC). The receptors stem from a woman in her thirties with alopecia areata. Some clones in this sample may be carry-over from other donors' samples.

In its sample, this clonotype was seen a few times. This sequence joins TRBV5-1 and TRBJ1-1; weak D call: TRBD1 (6 bases). Per germline, CDR1 SGHRS and CDR2 YFSETQ. Trimming took 1 base from V and 1 from J, leaving 8 bases between them. CDR3 length: 14 amino acids. CDR3 residues: CASSLLGANTEAFF. CDR3 DNA sequence: TGCGCCAGCAGCTTGCTGGGGGCGAACACTGAAGCTTTCTTT.

Only a few counts were recorded for this clonotype. The chain uses TRBV9 and TRBJ2-3; D is possibly TRBD2 (7 bases). Germline CDR1 reads SGDLS; CDR2 reads YYNGEE. The ends were cut back, 2 bases at V and 0 bases at J, with 10 bases in the middle. The CDR3 is made up of 15 amino acids. The CDR3 region is CASSVGGPSTDTQYF. CDR3 nucleotides: TGTGCCAGCAGCGTGGGGGGGCCCAGCACAGATACGCAGTATTTT. Variable domain in full (rest from reference TRBV9 and TRBJ2-3): DSGVTQTPKHLITATGQRVTLRCSPRSGDLSVYWYQQSLDQGLQFLIQYYNGEERAKGNILERFSAQQFPDLHSELNLSSLELGDSALYFCASSVGGPSTDTQYFGPGTRLTVL.

The rearrangement uses TRBV7-9 and TRBJ2-3; D gene unclear. V was pared by 1 base and J by 4 bases, with 9 bases between. This CDR3 contains 14 residues. The germline V gene has CDR1 SEHNR and CDR2 FQNEAQ (reference sequence). CDR3 sequence reads: CASSLEGQADTQYF. The DNA of the CDR3 is TGTGCCAGCAGCTTAGAAGGTCAAGCAGATACGCAGTATTTT.

This clonotype was detected a few times. The rearrangement links TRBV29-1 to TRBJ2-1; 8 bases line up with TRBD2. The germline CDR1 and CDR2 sequences are SQVTM and ANQGSEA. The CDR3 covers 18 residues. The ends lost 5 bases at V and 5 bases at J; junction bases unmatched: 20. The CDR3 DNA follows: TGCAGCGTTTGGCGCTGGGCTAGCGGGTCCTTAGGGGACAATGAGCAGTTCTTC. Encoded protein: CSVWRWASGSLGDNEQFF.

This clonotype was observed many times. This chain joins TRBV5-1 and TRBJ1-2; D gene uncertain. V shed 3 bases and J shed 7 bases, with 22 bases lying between them. The CDR3 has 16 amino acids. Per germline, CDR1 SGHRS and CDR2 YFSETQ. CDR3 in amino acids: CASSSMRTGGFGGYTF. CDR3 nucleotide sequence: TGCGCCAGCAGCTCGATGAGGACTGGAGGTTTTGGTGGCTACACCTTC.

This clonotype showed up just a few times. The V and J genes are TRBV12-3 or TRBV12-4 and TRBJ1-6, with a possible D match to TRBD1 (5 bases). The V and J ends lost 6 bases and 0 bases respectively, with 9 bases between them. The CDR3 runs 15 residues. CDR3 sequence (DNA): TGTGCCAGCAGGCGACAGAGCTCCTATAATTCACCCCTCCACTTT. It yields the protein CASRRQSSYNSPLHF.

This clonotype has more than one count but fewer than ten. The V call is TRBV10-3, the J call TRBJ1-2; the match to TRBD1 covers 10 bases. From germline, CDR1 is ENHRY and CDR2 SYGVKD. The trim removed 6 bases at V and 4 bases at J, leaving 5 bases unmatched. This CDR3 spans 14 amino acids. CDR3 residues: CAIRGQGPPYGYTF. The CDR3 DNA follows: TGTGCCATCAGGGGACAGGGGCCTCCCTATGGCTACACCTTC.

This clonotype showed up many times. V usage is TRBV10-2 and J usage is TRBJ1-2; a weak D match, TRBD1 (5 bases). Looked up from germline, CDR1 is WSHSY and CDR2 is SAAADI. The CDR3 runs 12 residues. The V end was cut by 7 bases, the J end by 4 bases, with 10 bases between. This chain's CDR3 is CASNDGAYGYTF. The CDR3 region has the DNA TGCGCCAGCAATGACGGGGCCTATGGCTACACCTTC.

This clonotype came up many times. This chain joins TRBV15 and TRBJ2-1, with 7 bases identical to TRBD1. V trimming: 3 bases; J trimming: 5 bases; junction bases outside the gene matches: 4. Germline V gives CDR1 LNHNV, CDR2 YYDKDF (reference sequence). The CDR3 totals 14 residues. The CDR3 spells CATSSRTGNNEQFF. CDR3 sequence (DNA): TGTGCCACCAGCAGTAGGACAGGAAACAATGAGCAGTTCTTC.

This clonotype was picked up many times. V is TRBV7-3 and J is TRBJ1-2; D gene unclear. The CDR3 contains 10 residues. V shed 6 bases and J shed 2 bases, with 1 base lying between them. The germline CDR1 and CDR2 sequences are SGHTA and FQGTGA. CDR3 amino acids: CASRNYGYTF. CDR3 DNA: TGTGCCAGCAGGAACTATGGCTACACCTTC.

This clonotype came up many times. The chain couples TRBV4-2 to TRBJ2-6, with D perhaps matching TRBD1 or TRBD2 (5 bases each). Germline lookup yields CDR1 LGHNA and CDR2 YNFKEQ. The CDR3 has 19 amino acids. Trimming took 1 base from V and 1 from J, leaving 17 bases between them. CDR3 region: CASSQGDGLWDSGANVLTF. For the CDR3, the DNA is TGTGCCAGCAGCCAAGGGGACGGACTCTGGGATTCTGGGGCCAACGTCCTGACTTTC.

There are many counts of this clonotype. V usage is TRBV18 and J usage is TRBJ1-5, with 7 bases lining up with TRBD1. Germline CDR1 KGHSH, CDR2 LQKENI. Trimming removed 0 bases from V and 3 bases from J; junction bases left unmatched: 2. The CDR3 sequence is 15 residues long. CDR3 coding DNA: TGTGCCAGCTCACCACCGGGACAGATCAATCAGCCCCAGCATTTT. It yields the protein CASSPPGQINQPQHF.

CDR3 in DNA: TGCAGTGCTAGAGACTGGACTAGCGGGAGGGGTCTCAATGAGCAGTTCTTC. It translates to CSARDWTSGRGLNEQFF. The chain links TRBV20-1 to TRBJ2-1; 15 bases map to TRBD2. The V gene end was trimmed by 0 bases and the J gene end by 6 bases; junction bases not matched to a gene: 6. This CDR3 region has 17 residues. Germline V lookup: CDR1 DFQATT, CDR2 SNEGSKA (reference sequence).

In this sample, this clonotype turned up a few times. J is TRBJ2-1 and V is TRBV29-1; unclear D gene. V was shortened by 7 bases and J by 10 bases, with 11 bases between the two germline ends. Germline V lookup: CDR1 SQVTM, CDR2 ANQGSEA. This CDR3 is 10 amino acids long. The CDR3 DNA follows: TGCAGCGCGACCTGGAAGGAGCAGTTCTTC. Translated: CSATWKEQFF.

This clonotype appeared many times. The chain carries TRBV29-1 and TRBJ1-1, with TRBD1 identical over 7 bases. Germline trimming cut 6 bases from V and 5 bases from J; bases unmatched to any gene: 9. The germline CDR1 and CDR2 sequences are SQVTM and ANQGSEA. This CDR3 has 13 amino acids. Here the CDR3 reads CSVQKGAGTEAFF. The CDR3 DNA follows: TGCAGCGTGCAGAAGGGGGCTGGGACTGAAGCTTTCTTT. The full variable domain, its missing parts supplied by reference TRBV29-1 and TRBJ1-1, is SAVISQKPSRDICQRGTSLTIQCQVDSQVTMMFWYRQQPGQSLTLIATANQGSEATYESGFVIDKFPISRPNLTFSTLTVSNMSPEDSSIYLCSVQKGAGTEAFFGQGTRLTVV.

J is TRBJ2-1 and V is TRBV9, with TRBD2 matching over 12 bases. The CDR3 is 16 residues long. Germline-derived CDR1 and CDR2 are SGDLS and YYNGEE. V shed 0 bases, J shed 8 bases, and the junction held 6 bases outside the gene matches. In nucleotides, the CDR3 is TGTGCCAGCAGCGTAGGAGGTCTAGCGGGAGGGGATGAGCAGTTCTTC. Its protein product is CASSVGGLAGGDEQFF.

This clonotype appeared a few times. This chain connects TRBV30 to TRBJ1-5; 7 nucleotides align to TRBD1. This CDR3 has 16 amino acids. The V gene end was trimmed by 1 base and the J gene end by 2 bases; junction bases not matched to a gene: 8. Germline loops: CDR1 GTSNPN, CDR2 SVGIG (reference sequence). The CDR3 region is CAWSEAGGWGNQPQHF. Written as DNA, the CDR3 is TGTGCCTGGAGTGAGGCAGGGGGTTGGGGCAATCAGCCCCAGCATTTT.

This clonotype was counted ten times or more. The chain uses TRBV7-2 and TRBJ1-2; 7 bases map to TRBD1. Germline V CDR1 and CDR2: SGHTA, FQGNSA. Losses at the gene ends were 3 bases for V and 2 bases for J; bases not matched to a gene: 3. The CDR3 spans 14 residues. The CDR3 DNA follows: TGTGCCAGCAGCTTGGGACAGATCAACTATGGCTACACCTTC. This sequence encodes CASSLGQINYGYTF.

This clonotype occurred a few times. V gene TRBV18 combines with J gene TRBJ1-2; possible D gene TRBD1, 6 bases. This CDR3 spans 14 amino acids. CDR1 and CDR2 (germline): KGHSH, LQKENI. Deletions cut 7 bases from V and 1 base from J, with 13 bases between. The CDR3 loop reads CASFPRGGNYGYTF. CDR3 bases: TGTGCCAGCTTCCCACGAGGGGGTAACTATGGCTACACCTTC.

In its sample, this clonotype was seen many times. The chain recombines TRBV28 with TRBJ2-3, with 9 bases fitting TRBD2. Germline V gene lookup returns CDR1 MDHEN and CDR2 SYDVKM. Trimming at V came to 5 bases and at J to 5 bases, leaving 11 bases not matched to a gene. CDR3 size: 16 residues. The CDR3 sequence: CASSLFAGGNRDTQYF. DNA for the CDR3: TGTGCCAGCAGTCTTTTTGCGGGGGGGAATAGAGATACGCAGTATTTT.

This clonotype showed up many times. The genes are TRBV5-4 and TRBJ2-5; 8 bases align to TRBD1. The CDR3 totals 15 residues. The germline gives CDR1 SGHNT, CDR2 YYREEE (reference sequence). The V segment lost 4 bases and the J segment 4 bases; nucleotides outside the gene matches: 9. The CDR3 DNA reads as TGTGCCAGCAGCCCAATCGGACAGGGAGGAGAGACCCAGTACTTC. Protein sequence: CASSPIGQGGETQYF.

The sample holds many counts of this clonotype. The chain's CDR3 is CASSYGDGQYNTQYF. CDR3 nucleotide sequence: TGTGCCAGCAGTTATGGGGACGGTCAGTATAATACGCAGTATTTT. The chain uses TRBV12-3 or TRBV12-4 and TRBJ2-3, with D perhaps TRBD1 or TRBD2 (5 bases each). The V and J ends lost 4 bases and 7 bases respectively, with 18 bases between them. The CDR3 consists of 15 residues.

This clonotype was observed at least ten times. The V call is TRBV4-1, the J call TRBJ2-3, with D unclear. The CDR3 runs 15 residues. Trimming left V 8 bases short and J 0 bases short, with 15 bases between. The germline V gene encodes CDR1 MGHRA and CDR2 YSYEKL. The CDR3 nucleotides are TGCGCCAGCGGAACCGGCTTCGCCAGCACAGATACGCAGTATTTT. Encoded protein: CASGTGFASTDTQYF.

The chain uses TRBV3-1 and TRBJ2-1; 9 positions agree with TRBD1. CDR3 length: 17 residues. The junction had 13 bases not matched to a gene; V was cut back by 1 base and J by 9 bases. Germline values: CDR1 LGHDT, CDR2 YNNKEL (reference sequence). The CDR3 sequence is CASSQVRGTGTFGEQFF. For the CDR3, the DNA is TGTGCCAGCAGCCAAGTTCGCGGGACAGGGACTTTTGGTGAGCAGTTCTTC.

In its sample, this clonotype was seen many times. This chain connects TRBV20-1 to TRBJ2-4; either TRBD1 or TRBD2 may fit D (5 bases each). This CDR3 comprises 15 residues. With 0 bases removed from V and 9 bases from J, the gap between germline ends came to 18 bases. Looked up from germline, CDR1 is DFQATT and CDR2 is SNEGSKA (reference sequence). This chain's CDR3 is CSAREDGGPRGIQYF. DNA of the CDR3: TGCAGTGCTAGAGAGGACGGAGGCCCGAGGGGCATTCAGTACTTC.